The clone carrying this TCR beta chain was counted only a few times. Amplification targeted TCR beta CDR3 regions from RNA transcripts. Primed by the HTBI set, a first-round RT-PCR was run on the TCR CDR3. TCRdb passed the multiplex PCR reads through MiXCR, listing each CDR3 protein once. The top ten clones hold around 31% of a sample with around 720,000 distinct CDR3 sequences, approximately 36% of them seen once. This record comes from a study of T cells in Graves' hyperthyroidism and ophthalmopathy. The CDR3 extends over 14 amino acids. V dropped 3 bases and J dropped 8 bases, with 14 bases sitting between them. Germline CDR1 is SGHRS and CDR2 is YFSETQ.

Sequencing was done on a sample of blood. The gene calls are TRBV5-1 and TRBJ1-4, with a tentative D call TRBD1 (5 bases). The clonotype originates from a woman aged 40 to 50 with Graves' hyperthyroidism. CDR3 in amino acids: CASSSQGAHEKLFF. CDR3 DNA sequence: TGCGCCAGCAGCTCCCAGGGCGCACACGAAAAACTGTTTTTT.